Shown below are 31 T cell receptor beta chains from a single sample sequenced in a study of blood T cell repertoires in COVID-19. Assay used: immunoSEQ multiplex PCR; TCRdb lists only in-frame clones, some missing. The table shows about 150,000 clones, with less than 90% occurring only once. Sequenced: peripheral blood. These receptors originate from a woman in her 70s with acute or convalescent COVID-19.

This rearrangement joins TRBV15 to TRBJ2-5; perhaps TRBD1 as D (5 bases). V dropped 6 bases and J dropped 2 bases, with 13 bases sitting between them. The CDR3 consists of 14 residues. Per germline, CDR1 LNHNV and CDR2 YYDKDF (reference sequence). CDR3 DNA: TGTGCCACCAGGTGGACAAACATACAAGAGACCCAGTACTTC. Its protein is CATRWTNIQETQYF.

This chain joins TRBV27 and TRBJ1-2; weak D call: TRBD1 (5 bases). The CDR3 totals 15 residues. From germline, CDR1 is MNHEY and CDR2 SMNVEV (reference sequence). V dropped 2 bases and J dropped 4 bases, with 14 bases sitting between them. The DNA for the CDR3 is TGTGCCAGCAGTTTAGGGGCAGGCTCTCTCTATGGCTACACCTTC. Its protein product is CASSLGAGSLYGYTF.

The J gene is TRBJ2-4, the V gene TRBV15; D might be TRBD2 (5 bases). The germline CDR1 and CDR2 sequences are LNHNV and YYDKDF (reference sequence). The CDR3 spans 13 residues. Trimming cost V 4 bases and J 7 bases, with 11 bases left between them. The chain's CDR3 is CATSTGNKNIQYF. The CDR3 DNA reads TGTGCCACCAGCACGGGAAATAAGAACATTCAGTACTTC.

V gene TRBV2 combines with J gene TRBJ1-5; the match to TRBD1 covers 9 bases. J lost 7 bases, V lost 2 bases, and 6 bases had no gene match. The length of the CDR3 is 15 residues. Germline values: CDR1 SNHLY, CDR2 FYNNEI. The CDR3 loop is CASSEQGQGWQPQHF. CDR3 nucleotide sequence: TGTGCCAGCAGTGAACAAGGACAGGGGTGGCAGCCCCAGCATTTT.

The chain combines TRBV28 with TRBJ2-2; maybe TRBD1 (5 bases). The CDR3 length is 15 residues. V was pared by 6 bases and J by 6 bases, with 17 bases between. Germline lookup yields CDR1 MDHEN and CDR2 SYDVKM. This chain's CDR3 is CASSQSGAQAGELFF. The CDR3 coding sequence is TGTGCCAGCAGCCAGTCTGGGGCGCAGGCCGGGGAGCTGTTTTTT.

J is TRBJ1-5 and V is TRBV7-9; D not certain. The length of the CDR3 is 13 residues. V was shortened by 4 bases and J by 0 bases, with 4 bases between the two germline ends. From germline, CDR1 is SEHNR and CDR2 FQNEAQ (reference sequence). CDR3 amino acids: CASSYNSNQPQHF. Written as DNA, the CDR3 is TGTGCCAGCAGCTACAATAGCAATCAGCCCCAGCATTTT.

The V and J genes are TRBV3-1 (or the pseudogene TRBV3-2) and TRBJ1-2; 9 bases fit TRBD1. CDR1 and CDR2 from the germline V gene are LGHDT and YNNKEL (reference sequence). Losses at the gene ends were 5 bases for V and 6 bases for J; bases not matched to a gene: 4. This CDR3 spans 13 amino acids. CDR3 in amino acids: CASSWDRDHGYTF. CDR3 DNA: TGTGCCAGCAGCTGGGACAGGGACCATGGCTACACCTTC.

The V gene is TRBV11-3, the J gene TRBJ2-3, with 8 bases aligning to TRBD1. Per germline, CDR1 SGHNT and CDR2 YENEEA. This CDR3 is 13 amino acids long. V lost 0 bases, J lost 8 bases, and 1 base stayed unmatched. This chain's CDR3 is CASSLDGQGTQYF. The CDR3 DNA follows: TGTGCCAGCAGCTTAGACGGACAGGGTACGCAGTATTTT.

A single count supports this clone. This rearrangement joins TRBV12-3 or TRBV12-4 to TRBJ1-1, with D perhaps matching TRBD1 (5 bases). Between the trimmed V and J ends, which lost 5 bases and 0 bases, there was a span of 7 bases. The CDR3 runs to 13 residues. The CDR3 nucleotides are TGTGCCAGCAGTCCCAGGGTGAACACTGAAGCTTTCTTT. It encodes CASSPRVNTEAFF.

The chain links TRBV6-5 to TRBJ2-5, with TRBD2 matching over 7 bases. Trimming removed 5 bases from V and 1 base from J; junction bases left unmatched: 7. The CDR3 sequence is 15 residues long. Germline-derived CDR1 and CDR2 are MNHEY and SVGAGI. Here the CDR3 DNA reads TGTGCCAGCAGTCCGGGACTACCTGTCCAAGAGACCCAGTACTTC. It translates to CASSPGLPVQETQYF.

The CDR3 DNA is TGTGCCAGCAGCTTAGTCCCTCGCGGGGGCGGCTACACCTTC. This sequence encodes CASSLVPRGGGYTF. The chain is built from TRBV11-2 and TRBJ1-2; a possible D gene is TRBD1 (6 bases). Germline loops: CDR1 SGHAT, CDR2 FQNNGV. V lost 1 base to trimming and J lost 8 bases, with 14 bases between them. The CDR3 has 14 residues.

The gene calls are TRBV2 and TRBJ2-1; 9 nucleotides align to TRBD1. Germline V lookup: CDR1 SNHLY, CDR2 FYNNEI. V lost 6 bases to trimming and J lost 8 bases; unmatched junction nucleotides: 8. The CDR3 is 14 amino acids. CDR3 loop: CASSKTGGQDEQFF. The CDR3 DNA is TGTGCCAGCAGCAAGACAGGGGGTCAGGATGAGCAGTTCTTC.

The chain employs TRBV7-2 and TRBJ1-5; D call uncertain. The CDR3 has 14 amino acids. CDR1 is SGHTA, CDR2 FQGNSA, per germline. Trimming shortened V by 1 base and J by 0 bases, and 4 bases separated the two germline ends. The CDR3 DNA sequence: TGTGCCAGCAGCTTAGTCTCTAGCAATCAGCCCCAGCATTTT. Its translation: CASSLVSSNQPQHF.

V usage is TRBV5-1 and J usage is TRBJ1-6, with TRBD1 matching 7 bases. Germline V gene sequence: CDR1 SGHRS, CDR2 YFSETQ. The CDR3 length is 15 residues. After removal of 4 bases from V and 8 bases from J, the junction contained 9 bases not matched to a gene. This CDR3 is CASSPEGTAYSPLHF. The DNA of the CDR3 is TGCGCCAGCAGCCCGGAGGGGACAGCCTATTCACCCCTCCACTTT.

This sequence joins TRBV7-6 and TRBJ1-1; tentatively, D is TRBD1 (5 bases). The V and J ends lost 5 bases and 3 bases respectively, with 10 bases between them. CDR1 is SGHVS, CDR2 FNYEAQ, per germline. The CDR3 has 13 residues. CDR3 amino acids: CASSAQGYTEAFF. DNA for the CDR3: TGTGCCAGCAGCGCCCAGGGTTACACTGAAGCTTTCTTT. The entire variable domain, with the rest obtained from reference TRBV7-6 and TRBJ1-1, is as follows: GAGVSQSPRYKVTKRGQDVALRCDPISGHVSLYWYRQALGQGPEFLTYFNYEAQQDKSGLPNDRFSAERPEGSISTLTIQRTEQRDSAMYRCASSAQGYTEAFFGQGTRLTVV.

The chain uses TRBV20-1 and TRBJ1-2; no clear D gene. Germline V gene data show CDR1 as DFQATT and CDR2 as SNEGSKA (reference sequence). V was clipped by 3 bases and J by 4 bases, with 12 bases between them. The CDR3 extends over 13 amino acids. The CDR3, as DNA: TGCAGTGCTAGTATCACTTTCGGCTATGGCTACACCTTC. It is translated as CSASITFGYGYTF.

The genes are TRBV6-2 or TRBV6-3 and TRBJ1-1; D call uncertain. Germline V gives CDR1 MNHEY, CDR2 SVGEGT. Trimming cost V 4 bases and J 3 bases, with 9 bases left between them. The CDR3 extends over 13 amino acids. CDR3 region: CASSWYADTEAFF. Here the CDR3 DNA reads TGTGCCAGCAGTTGGTACGCGGACACTGAAGCTTTCTTT.

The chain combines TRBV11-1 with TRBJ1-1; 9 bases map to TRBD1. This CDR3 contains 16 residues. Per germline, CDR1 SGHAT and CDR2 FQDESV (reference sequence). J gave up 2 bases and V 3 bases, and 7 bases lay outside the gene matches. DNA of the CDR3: TGTGCCAGCAGCTTCCGGGCGGGACAGGGAAACACTGAAGCTTTCTTT. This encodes CASSFRAGQGNTEAFF.

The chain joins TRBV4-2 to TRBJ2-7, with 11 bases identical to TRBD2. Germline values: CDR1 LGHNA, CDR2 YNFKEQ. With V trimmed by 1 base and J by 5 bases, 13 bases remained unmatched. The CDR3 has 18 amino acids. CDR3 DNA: TGTGCCAGCAGCCAAGGGCTAGCGGGGGGCTATTTTTTCGACGAGCAGTACTTC. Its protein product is CASSQGLAGGYFFDEQYF.

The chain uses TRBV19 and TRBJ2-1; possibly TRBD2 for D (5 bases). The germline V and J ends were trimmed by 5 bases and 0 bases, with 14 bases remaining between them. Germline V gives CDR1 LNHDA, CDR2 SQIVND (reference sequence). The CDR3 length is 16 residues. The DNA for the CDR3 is TGTGCCAGTAGTCCTAGAGGAGGTATCTCCTACAATGAGCAGTTCTTC. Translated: CASSPRGGISYNEQFF. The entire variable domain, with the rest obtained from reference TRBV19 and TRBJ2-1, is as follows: DGGITQSPKYLFRKEGQNVTLSCEQNLNHDAMYWYRQDPGQGLRLIYYSQIVNDFQKGDIAEGYSVSREKKESFPLTVTSAQKNPTAFYLCASSPRGGISYNEQFFGPGTRLTVL.

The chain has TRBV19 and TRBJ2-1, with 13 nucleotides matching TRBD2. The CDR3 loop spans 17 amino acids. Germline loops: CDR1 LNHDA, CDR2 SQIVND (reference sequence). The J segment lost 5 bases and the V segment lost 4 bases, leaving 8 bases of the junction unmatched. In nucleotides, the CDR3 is TGTGCCAGTAGTAGAGATTCGGGACTAGCGGGAAACAATGAGCAGTTCTTC. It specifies CASSRDSGLAGNNEQFF. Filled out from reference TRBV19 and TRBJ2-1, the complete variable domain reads DGGITQSPKYLFRKEGQNVTLSCEQNLNHDAMYWYRQDPGQGLRLIYYSQIVNDFQKGDIAEGYSVSREKKESFPLTVTSAQKNPTAFYLCASSRDSGLAGNNEQFFGPGTRLTVL.

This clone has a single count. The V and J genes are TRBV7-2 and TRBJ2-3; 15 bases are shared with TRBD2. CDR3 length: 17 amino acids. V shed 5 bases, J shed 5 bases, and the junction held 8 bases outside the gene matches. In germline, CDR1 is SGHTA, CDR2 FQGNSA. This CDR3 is CASSTRTSGGAGDTQYF. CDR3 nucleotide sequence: TGTGCCAGCAGCACGAGGACTAGCGGGGGGGCGGGAGATACGCAGTATTTT. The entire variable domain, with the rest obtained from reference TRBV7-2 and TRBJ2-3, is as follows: GAGVSQSPSNKVTEKGKDVELRCDPISGHTALYWYRQSLGQGLEFLIYFQGNSAPDKSGLPSDRFSAERTGGSVSTLTIQRTQQEDSAVYLCASSTRTSGGAGDTQYFGPGTRLTVL.

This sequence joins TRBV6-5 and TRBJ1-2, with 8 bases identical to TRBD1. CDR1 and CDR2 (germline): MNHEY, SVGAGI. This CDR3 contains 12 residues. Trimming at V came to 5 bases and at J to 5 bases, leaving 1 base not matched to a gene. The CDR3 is CASSRTGYGYTF. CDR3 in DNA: TGTGCCAGCAGTAGGACAGGGTATGGCTACACCTTC.

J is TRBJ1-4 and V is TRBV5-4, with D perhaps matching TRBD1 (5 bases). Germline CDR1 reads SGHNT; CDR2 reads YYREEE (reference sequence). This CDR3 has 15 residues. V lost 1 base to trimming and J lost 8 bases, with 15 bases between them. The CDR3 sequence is CASSLPGAGEEKLFF. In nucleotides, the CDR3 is TGTGCCAGCAGCTTGCCTGGGGCAGGAGAGGAAAAACTGTTTTTT.

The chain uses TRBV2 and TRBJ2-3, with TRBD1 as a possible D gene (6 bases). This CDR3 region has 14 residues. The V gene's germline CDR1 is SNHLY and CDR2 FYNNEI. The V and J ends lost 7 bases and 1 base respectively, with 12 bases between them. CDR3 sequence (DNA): TGTGCCAGCACTGGGACATTTCGCACAGATACGCAGTATTTT. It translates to CASTGTFRTDTQYF.

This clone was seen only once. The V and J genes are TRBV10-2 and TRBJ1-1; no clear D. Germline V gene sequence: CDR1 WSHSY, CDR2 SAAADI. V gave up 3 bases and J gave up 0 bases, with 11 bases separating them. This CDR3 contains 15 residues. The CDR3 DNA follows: TGCGCCAGCAGTGACGCGCAGACAATGAACACTGAAGCTTTCTTT. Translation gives CASSDAQTMNTEAFF.

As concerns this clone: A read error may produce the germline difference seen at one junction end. The CDR3 bases are TGCGGCGTTGAACGCGTCAGGGGTACTGAAGCTTTCTTT. The encoded protein is CGVERVRGTEAFF. This chain joins TRBV29-1 and TRBJ1-1; possible D gene TRBD1, 6 bases. The germline CDR1 and CDR2 sequences are SQVTM and ANQGSEA. CDR3 length: 13 amino acids.

CDR3 residues: CASSPPDRETQYF. The CDR3 bases are TGTGCCAGCTCACCACCGGACAGGGAGACCCAGTACTTC. This chain connects TRBV18 to TRBJ2-5; 7 bases line up with TRBD1. After removal of 0 bases from V and 5 bases from J, the junction contained 0 bases not matched to a gene. CDR1 and CDR2 (germline): KGHSH, LQKENI. The CDR3 has 13 residues.

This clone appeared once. CDR3 region: CAWEQGANTIYF. The CDR3 nucleotides read TGTGCCTGGGAGCAGGGTGCAAACACCATATATTTT. The gene calls are TRBV30 and TRBJ1-3; the D gene is possibly TRBD1 (5 bases). Germline-derived CDR1 and CDR2 are GTSNPN and SVGIG (reference sequence). The germline V and J ends were trimmed by 5 bases and 6 bases, with 11 bases remaining between them. The CDR3 contains 12 residues.

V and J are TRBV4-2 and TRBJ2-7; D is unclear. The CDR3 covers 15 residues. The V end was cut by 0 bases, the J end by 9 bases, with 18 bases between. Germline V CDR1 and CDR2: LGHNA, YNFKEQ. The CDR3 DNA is TGTGCCAGCAGCCAAGATGCGGCCTCCCTACAACGGCAGTACTTC. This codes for CASSQDAASLQRQYF.

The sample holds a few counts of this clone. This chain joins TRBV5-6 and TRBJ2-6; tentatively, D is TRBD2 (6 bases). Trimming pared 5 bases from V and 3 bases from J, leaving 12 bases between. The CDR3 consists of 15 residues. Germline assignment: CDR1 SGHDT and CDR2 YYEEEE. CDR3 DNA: TGTGCCAGCAGACGGTCGGGGGTTGGGGCCAACGTCCTGACTTTC. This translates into CASRRSGVGANVLTF.